This T cell receptor beta chain is from a study of blood T cell repertoires in COVID-19. Clinical history as reported by participants underpinned cohort assignment. Repertoires were generated with immunoSEQ multiplex PCR, while TCRdb's copy carries only in-frame clones and drops some. Here the sample spans roughly 250,000 clones, about 91% being singletons. CDR1 and CDR2 (germline): ENHRY, SYGVKD. CDR3 length: 16 amino acids. V gave up 4 bases and J gave up 6 bases; unmatched junction bases: 13. The receptor was isolated from a woman between 35 and 50 years old with acute COVID-19. This chain uses TRBV10-3 with TRBJ1-2; TRBD1 matches at 8 bases. Sequencing was done on a sample of PBMCs or T cells enriched from blood (not recorded which). The chain's CDR3 is CAISGPRGRGSDGYTF. In nucleotides, the CDR3 is TGTGCCATCAGTGGCCCCAGGGGGCGTGGATCCGATGGCTACACCTTC.